One and the same sample provided the 32 T cell receptor beta chains below, sequenced in a study of blood T cell repertoires in COVID-19. The protocol was immunoSEQ multiplex PCR, while the TCRdb copy is restricted to in-frame clones and leaves out a portion. The repertoire holds about 230,000 clones, with about four fifths as singletons. The sample comprised peripheral blood. The receptors originated from a woman older than 75 with COVID-19, enrolled during active disease.

The DNA of the CDR3 is TGTGCCAGCAGTGAACAAGGGGACTATAATTCACCCCTCCACTTT. Its translation is CASSEQGDYNSPLHF. The chain has TRBV2 and TRBJ1-6; D might be TRBD1 (5 bases). The CDR3 length is 15 residues. V lost 2 bases, J lost 3 bases, and 8 bases lay in between. Germline V gene data show CDR1 as SNHLY and CDR2 as FYNNEI.

This sequence joins TRBV5-1 and TRBJ2-2; 11 bases agree with TRBD1. The V gene's germline CDR1 is SGHRS and CDR2 YFSETQ. This CDR3 region has 15 residues. The V segment lost 3 bases and the J segment 5 bases; nucleotides outside the gene matches: 3. CDR3 nucleotides: TGCGCCAGCAGCTGGGACAGGGGGAGAACCGGGGAGCTGTTTTTT. This sequence encodes CASSWDRGRTGELFF.

The chain combines TRBV14 with TRBJ1-1, with D unclear. The CDR3 consists of 14 residues. Per the germline V gene, CDR1 is SGHDN and CDR2 is FVKESK. Trimming shortened V by 6 bases and J by 5 bases, and 16 bases separated the two germline ends. As DNA, the CDR3 is TGTGCCAGCAGTCGGCAGAGGTTTCCTACTGAAGCTTTCTTT. It specifies CASSRQRFPTEAFF.

The chain employs TRBV3-1 (or the pseudogene TRBV3-2) and TRBJ1-4, with D perhaps TRBD1 (6 bases). Looked up from germline, CDR1 is LGHDT and CDR2 is YNNKEL (reference sequence). The germline V and J ends were trimmed by 6 bases and 6 bases, with 17 bases remaining between them. The CDR3 consists of 15 residues. CDR3 amino acids: CASSPTGQVYEKLFF. The CDR3 coding sequence is TGTGCCAGCAGTCCTACAGGGCAGGTTTATGAAAAACTGTTTTTT.

This clone was observed once. CDR3 residues: CAWSRARQLIYNSPLHF. CDR3 nucleotides: TGTGCCTGGAGTCGCGCCAGGCAACTCATCTATAATTCACCCCTCCACTTT. The chain has TRBV30 and TRBJ1-6; no definite D call. The CDR3 extends over 17 amino acids. Deletions cut 2 bases from V and 3 bases from J, with 17 bases between. Germline CDR1 is GTSNPN and CDR2 is SVGIG (reference sequence).

The rearrangement links TRBV6-5 to TRBJ2-7, with TRBD2 identical over 7 bases. This CDR3 has 15 amino acids. Germline CDR1 MNHEY, CDR2 SVGAGI. Trimming at V came to 3 bases and at J to 0 bases, leaving 5 bases not matched to a gene. Here the CDR3 DNA reads TGTGCCAGCAGTTATGCGCGGGGGAGCTCCTACGAGCAGTACTTC. Translated: CASSYARGSSYEQYF.

This sequence joins TRBV30 and TRBJ1-3; a weak D match, TRBD1 (5 bases). The length of the CDR3 is 17 residues. V lost 0 bases and J 0 bases, leaving 15 bases between the germline ends. Germline loops: CDR1 GTSNPN, CDR2 SVGIG (reference sequence). The CDR3 loop reads CAWSVGRGGSSGNTIYF. The CDR3 DNA sequence: TGTGCCTGGAGTGTAGGGAGGGGTGGGAGCTCTGGAAACACCATATATTTT. Drawing the rest from reference TRBV30 and TRBJ1-3, the complete variable domain is SQTIHQWPATLVQPVGSPLSLECTVEGTSNPNLYWYRQAAGRGLQLLFYSVGIGQISSEVPQNLSASRPQDRQFILSSKKLLLSDSGFYLCAWSVGRGGSSGNTIYFGEGSWLTVV.

This clone occurred a few times. V usage is TRBV7-3 and J usage is TRBJ2-7; 7 nucleotides align to TRBD2. V dropped 2 bases and J dropped 7; count of bases not matched to a gene: 5. CDR3 size: 13 residues. The germline gives CDR1 SGHTA, CDR2 FQGTGA. Here the CDR3 reads CASSLEGGREQYF. As DNA, the CDR3 is TGTGCCAGCAGCTTAGAGGGAGGGCGTGAGCAGTACTTC.

This rearrangement joins TRBV5-1 to TRBJ1-5, with D possibly TRBD1 on 6 matching bases. The germline V gene encodes CDR1 SGHRS and CDR2 YFSETQ. CDR3 length equals 13 residues. V lost 4 bases to trimming and J lost 9 bases, with 14 bases between them. CDR3 DNA sequence: TGCGCCAGCAGCGCGGAGGGGGGGCGGCCCCAGCATTTT. It encodes CASSAEGGRPQHF.

The V gene is TRBV7-9, the J gene TRBJ1-2; TRBD1 matches at 7 bases. The ends lost 2 bases at V and 14 bases at J; junction bases unmatched: 20. The CDR3 has 16 amino acids. The germline gives CDR1 SEHNR, CDR2 FQNEAQ (reference sequence). The CDR3 here is CASSLTGASVRGAETF. CDR3 in DNA: TGTGCCAGCAGCTTAACCGGGGCAAGCGTCAGGGGGGCGGAGACCTTC. The complete variable domain, with remaining parts taken from reference TRBV7-9 and TRBJ1-2, reads DTGVSQNPRHKITKRGQNVTFRCDPISEHNRLYWYRQTLGQGPEFLTYFQNEAQLEKSRLLSDRFSAERPKGSFSTLEIQRTEQGDSAMYLCASSLTGASVRGAETFGSGTRLTVV.

V gene TRBV3-1 (or the pseudogene TRBV3-2) combines with J gene TRBJ1-3; 9 bases are a match to TRBD1. The CDR3 contains 15 residues. V lost 1 base and J lost 4; bases outside the gene matches: 2. Germline CDR1 LGHDT, CDR2 YNNKEL (reference sequence). CDR3: CASSQGTGVGNTIYF. Here the CDR3 DNA reads TGTGCCAGCAGCCAAGGGACAGGGGTCGGAAACACCATATATTTT.

The genes are TRBV6-4 and TRBJ1-2; 9 positions match TRBD1. V shed 5 bases, J shed 8 bases, and the junction held 6 bases outside the gene matches. The CDR3 length is 13 residues. Germline V gene lookup returns CDR1 MRHNA and CDR2 SNTAGT. The CDR3 region is CASSPGTGQGYTF. The CDR3 DNA follows: TGTGCCAGCAGTCCGGGGACAGGGCAAGGCTACACCTTC.

The chain carries TRBV30 and TRBJ1-4, with TRBD1 as a possible D gene (6 bases). V lost 4 bases to trimming and J lost 6 bases, with 18 bases between them. From germline, CDR1 is GTSNPN and CDR2 SVGIG (reference sequence). This CDR3 spans 15 amino acids. In nucleotides, the CDR3 is TGTGCCTGGAACCGACGGGGGGCCGGTTATGAAAAACTGTTTTTT. Its protein product is CAWNRRGAGYEKLFF.

The J gene is TRBJ1-1, the V gene TRBV7-2; a weak D match, TRBD1 (5 bases). CDR3 length equals 14 residues. CDR1 is SGHTA and CDR2 is FQGNSA in the germline V gene. The V end was cut by 4 bases, the J end by 5 bases, with 14 bases between. The CDR3 DNA is TGTGCCAGCAGCTCCCCTAGGGGTACTACTGAAGCTTTCTTT. Its translation: CASSSPRGTTEAFF.

This chain joins TRBV7-2 and TRBJ1-2; D call uncertain. Germline loops: CDR1 SGHTA, CDR2 FQGNSA. CDR3 length equals 13 residues. Trimming shortened V by 2 bases and J by 8 bases, and 12 bases separated the two germline ends. The CDR3 nucleotides read TGTGCCAGCAGCTTAAAGATGACGGGGGGCTACACCTTC. Translating gives CASSLKMTGGYTF.

The chain combines TRBV10-3 with TRBJ2-1; D gene unclear. CDR3 length: 12 amino acids. The ends were cut back, 1 base at V and 6 bases at J, with 4 bases in the middle. Germline V CDR1 and CDR2: ENHRY, SYGVKD. This chain's CDR3 is CAISEYSNEQFF. Written as DNA, the CDR3 is TGTGCCATCAGTGAGTACTCCAATGAGCAGTTCTTC.

The gene calls are TRBV7-2 and TRBJ2-7; D gene ambiguous. Trimming stripped 2 bases from V and 0 bases from J, with 14 bases between. The CDR3 totals 16 residues. Germline lookup yields CDR1 SGHTA and CDR2 FQGNSA. CDR3 bases: TGTGCCAGCAGCTTATCCCGCGCCCTGAGCTCCTACGAGCAGTACTTC. Its translation is CASSLSRALSSYEQYF.

The chain couples TRBV6-5 to TRBJ2-5, with 7 bases aligning to TRBD2. The V gene's germline CDR1 is MNHEY and CDR2 SVGAGI. The CDR3 sequence is 13 residues long. V gave up 6 bases and J gave up 5 bases; unmatched junction bases: 6. CDR3 in DNA: TGTGCCAGCAGGCGGGACTATGGGGAGACCCAGTACTTC. Encoded protein: CASRRDYGETQYF.

The chain has TRBV2 and TRBJ1-5, with a tentative D call TRBD1 (6 bases). The germline V gene encodes CDR1 SNHLY and CDR2 FYNNEI. The CDR3 extends over 13 amino acids. V gave up 11 bases and J gave up 5 bases, with 16 bases separating them. CDR3 nucleotide sequence: TGTGCCGCTAGGTGGGGGGGCGATCAGCCCCAGCATTTT. This sequence encodes CAARWGGDQPQHF.

V is TRBV30 and J is TRBJ1-2; perhaps TRBD1 as D (6 bases). Germline CDR1 is GTSNPN and CDR2 is SVGIG (reference sequence). V was trimmed by 2 bases and J by 6 bases, leaving 13 bases between them. The CDR3 runs 13 residues. CDR3 amino acids: CAWSTAGAHGYTF. The CDR3 nucleotides read TGTGCCTGGAGTACCGCAGGGGCTCATGGCTACACCTTC. The whole variable domain, filled in from reference TRBV30 and TRBJ1-2, reads SQTIHQWPATLVQPVGSPLSLECTVEGTSNPNLYWYRQAAGRGLQLLFYSVGIGQISSEVPQNLSASRPQDRQFILSSKKLLLSDSGFYLCAWSTAGAHGYTFGSGTRLTVV.

The V gene is TRBV6-5, the J gene TRBJ1-2, with 7 positions matching TRBD1. The CDR3 sequence is 15 residues long. V dropped 6 bases and J dropped 0; count of bases not matched to a gene: 7. Per germline, CDR1 MNHEY and CDR2 SVGAGI. DNA of the CDR3: TGTGCCAGCAGAGACAGGGCCTTCGCTAACTATGGCTACACCTTC. Translation: CASRDRAFANYGYTF.

This chain connects TRBV5-6 to TRBJ2-4; 12 bases agree with TRBD2. The CDR3 runs to 18 residues. Germline CDR1 and CDR2: SGHDT and YYEEEE. J was trimmed by 7 bases and V by 4 bases; bases with no gene match: 15. The CDR3 DNA reads TGTGCCAGCAGCGGCTCCGGACTAGCGGGATGGGGCGGGAACATTCAGTACTTC. Translation gives CASSGSGLAGWGGNIQYF.

This clone has ten or more counts. V is TRBV2 and J is TRBJ2-7; 8 bases map to TRBD2. CDR3 length: 15 amino acids. The germline V gene encodes CDR1 SNHLY and CDR2 FYNNEI. V trimming: 2 bases; J trimming: 2 bases; junction bases outside the gene matches: 5. This CDR3 reads CASSESGREPYEQYF. The CDR3 nucleotides are TGTGCCAGCAGTGAATCCGGGAGGGAACCCTACGAGCAGTACTTC.

This clone was counted only a few times. V gene TRBV18 combines with J gene TRBJ1-1; no firm D call. The CDR3 runs to 12 residues. V lost 5 bases and J lost 3, with 7 bases in between. The germline V gene encodes CDR1 KGHSH and CDR2 LQKENI. The CDR3 DNA reads TGTGCCAGCTCAGAGCGGGACACTGAAGCTTTCTTT. As protein: CASSERDTEAFF.

The rearrangement joins TRBV11-3 to TRBJ1-3; no firm D call. The V and J ends lost 0 bases and 3 bases respectively, with 9 bases between them. CDR1 and CDR2 from the germline V gene are SGHNT and YENEEA. The CDR3 consists of 15 residues. CDR3 residues: CASSLEGSGGNTIYF. The CDR3 nucleotides are TGTGCCAGCAGCTTAGAAGGCAGCGGTGGAAACACCATATATTTT.

The chain combines TRBV4-1 with TRBJ2-1; a possible D gene is TRBD2 (6 bases). Germline V gene data show CDR1 as MGHRA and CDR2 as YSYEKL. The length of the CDR3 is 14 residues. Trimming cost V 0 bases and J 4 bases, with 7 bases left between them. CDR3 nucleotides: TGCGCCAGCAGCCAAGATCGGGGGTACAATGAGCAGTTCTTC. It codes for CASSQDRGYNEQFF.

J is TRBJ2-7 and V is TRBV30; D gene unclear. V lost 2 bases, J lost 3 bases, and 5 bases lay in between. This CDR3 is 11 amino acids long. Germline V gene data show CDR1 as GTSNPN and CDR2 as SVGIG (reference sequence). The CDR3 is CAWSPLYEQYF. The CDR3 bases are TGTGCCTGGAGTCCCCTCTACGAGCAGTACTTC.

The chain employs TRBV4-3 and TRBJ2-2; TRBD1 matches 10 bases. V lost 5 bases and J lost 3; bases outside the gene matches: 3. Germline V gene data show CDR1 as LGHNA and CDR2 as YSLEER. This CDR3 spans 15 amino acids. The CDR3 DNA reads as TGCGCCAGCAGCAAGACAGGGGGCGACACCGGGGAGCTGTTTTTT. Its translation: CASSKTGGDTGELFF.

This clone occurred once. The V call is TRBV3-1 (or the pseudogene TRBV3-2), the J call TRBJ2-3, with a tentative D call TRBD2 (6 bases). The germline V and J ends were trimmed by 1 base and 7 bases, with 15 bases remaining between them. The CDR3 length is 15 residues. The V gene's germline CDR1 is LGHDT and CDR2 YNNKEL (reference sequence). The DNA for the CDR3 is TGTGCCAGCAGCCAAGGGGGCGGGGTCCGGAATACGCAGTATTTT. Its translation is CASSQGGGVRNTQYF.

CDR3 loop: CASSGLGTGSSLNTIYF. The CDR3 DNA reads TGTGCCAGCAGCGGACTTGGGACAGGGTCGTCCCTAAACACCATATATTTT. J is TRBJ1-3 and V is TRBV2, with 9 bases fitting TRBD1. V shed 6 bases, J shed 6 bases, and the junction held 15 bases outside the gene matches. The CDR3 runs to 17 residues. Germline V gene data show CDR1 as SNHLY and CDR2 as FYNNEI.

The chain uses TRBV12-5 and TRBJ1-1; a weak D match, TRBD1 (6 bases). Trimming cost V 6 bases and J 12 bases, with 14 bases left between them. Germline V CDR1 and CDR2: LGHNT, FRNRAP. This CDR3 is 11 amino acids long. The CDR3 DNA is TGTGCTAGTGGAGCGAACAGGGCTCCTTTCTTT. Translated, it gives CASGANRAPFF.

The rearrangement links TRBV28 to TRBJ1-1; D is undetermined. The CDR3 is 13 amino acids. Per the germline V gene, CDR1 is MDHEN and CDR2 is SYDVKM. The V and J ends lost 6 bases and 0 bases respectively, with 8 bases between them. CDR3 loop: CASSFLMNTEAFF. The CDR3 nucleotides are TGTGCCAGCAGCTTTCTTATGAACACTGAAGCTTTCTTT.